These T cell receptor beta chains were read from a single sample in a study of CD8+ T cells in alopecia areata. Produced via immunoSEQ multiplex PCR; TCRdb's table is partial and in-frame only. Of about 64,000 clones in the sample, around 40% were seen once. Sequencing was carried out using NKG2D-low CD8+ T cells sorted from blood. These receptor sequences come from a human donor with alopecia areata. The conserved cysteine and the conserved F or W are not part of the CDR3 here. Fields, in order: CDR3 length, V gene, CDR3 protein.

9,TRBV13,ASSPTWTQY
10,TRBV6-6,ASASLREKLF
11,TRBV6-5,ASSYGVAGELF
12,TRBV29-1,SVDERGANTEAF
13,TRBV7-9,ASSLAGGRTDTQY
12,TRBV7-9,ASSLPSRNTEAF
14,TRBV5-1,ASSLAGLAGYNEQF
11,TRBV13,ASSPTGTDTQY
15,TRBV7-6,ASSLGGGRVPYRTQY
11,TRBV29-1,SVPRDGDYGYT
11,TRBV6-5,ASSYSQGNEQY
12,TRBV27,ASSLIGTGGEQY
12,TRBV27,ASSLGAGEYEQY
15,TRBV4-3,ASSQEGGVRGRETQY
13,TRBV6-6,ASSEASGSLETQY
11,TRBV29-1,SGRSGTGDEQF
14,TRBV28,ASSGGDRANTGELF
10,TRBV5-1,ASRSSLGSQY
11,TRBV6-6,ASSYSLDYGYT
10,TRBV11-3,ASSFGTDTQY
15,TRBV5-1,ASSTLPDSHFYNEQF
11,TRBV2,ASSPFSPYEQY
14,TRBV29-1,SAAGPVQHSYNEQF
13,TRBV29-1,SVEDSDRASYEQY
13,TRBV7-2,ASSPGVDTNEKLF
11,TRBV27,ASSFGNTGELF
13,TRBV5-1,ASSLEGGFLDEQF
13,TRBV4-1,ASSPRDIYNSPLH
12,TRBV9,ASSVAGSTDTQY